The present TCR beta chain was sequenced within a study of blood T cell repertoires in COVID-19. The study drew participants aged about 18 to 90 years from roughly 25 US areas. Membership in each cohort depended on participant-reported clinical history. Original processing notes: How many nucleated cells were present was estimated from reference gene primer amplification. The table came from immunoSEQ multiplex PCR; TCRdb's copy has only in-frame clones and leaves some out. The D gene and trimming were derived from the DNA, and the V and J assignments and clone size from that table. The sample lists around 250,000 clones, around 90% seen once, with 4.1% in the top ten. CDR1 and CDR2 (germline): LGHDT, YNNKEL (reference sequence). The CDR3 consists of 13 residues. With 1 base removed from V and 2 bases from J, the gap between germline ends came to 5 bases.

The material sequenced was PBMCs or T cells enriched from blood (not recorded which). The receptor was isolated from a young woman with acute COVID-19. J is TRBJ1-2 and V is TRBV3-1 (or the pseudogene TRBV3-2), with no clear D. The CDR3: CASSQVENYGYTF. CDR3 bases: TGTGCCAGCAGCCAAGTGGAGAACTATGGCTACACCTTC.